This entry lists 7 T cell receptor beta chains sequenced from one sample in a study of T cell responses to AZD1222 COVID-19 vaccine. Data came from immunoSEQ multiplex PCR; TCRdb stores just in-frame clones and leaves some out. In the table there are around 140,000 clones, about 92% of which are singletons. Sample: peripheral blood, taken after recovery from COVID-19. The receptors were sampled from an adult who had recovered from COVID-19.

This chain joins TRBV24-1 and TRBJ1-2; 7 positions match TRBD1. CDR3 length equals 12 residues. Unmatched junction bases numbered 5, after V lost 7 bases and J lost 7 bases. The germline gives CDR1 KGHDR, CDR2 SFDVKD. CDR3 in amino acids: CATRGTAGGYTF. CDR3 in DNA: TGTGCCACCAGAGGGACAGCGGGTGGCTACACCTTC.

The chain joins TRBV20-1 to TRBJ1-5, with 9 bases identical to TRBD1. The germline gives CDR1 DFQATT, CDR2 SNEGSKA (reference sequence). The CDR3 consists of 16 residues. The trim removed 3 bases at V and 3 bases at J, leaving 9 bases unmatched. CDR3 DNA: TGCAGTGCTAGTCAAGGGACAGGGAAGCCCAATCAGCCCCAGCATTTT. It is translated as CSASQGTGKPNQPQHF.

V and J are TRBV19 and TRBJ2-1; 11 bases agree with TRBD2. Germline CDR1 LNHDA, CDR2 SQIVND (reference sequence). This CDR3 region has 14 residues. The trim removed 5 bases at V and 9 bases at J, leaving 6 bases unmatched. The DNA of the CDR3 is TGTGCCAGTAGTGTTAGCGGGAGGGCCTCTGAGCAGTTCTTC. Translating gives CASSVSGRASEQFF.

The genes are TRBV10-3 and TRBJ1-2; maybe TRBD1 (6 bases). Germline-derived CDR1 and CDR2 are ENHRY and SYGVKD. Trimming left V 11 bases short and J 4 bases short, with 17 bases between. The CDR3 totals 13 residues. The CDR3 DNA follows: TGTGCCGCTGGCGAGGGGGGACTCTATGGCTACACCTTC. It encodes CAAGEGGLYGYTF.

The chain recombines TRBV9 with TRBJ2-3, with D perhaps being TRBD1 or TRBD2 (7 bases each). In germline, CDR1 is SGDLS, CDR2 YYNGEE. The ends were cut back, 0 bases at V and 5 bases at J, with 13 bases in the middle. This CDR3 comprises 15 residues. In nucleotides, the CDR3 is TGTGCCAGCAGCGTAGCTGGCAGGGGGGGAGATACGCAGTATTTT. Translation gives CASSVAGRGGDTQYF.

The rearrangement joins TRBV19 to TRBJ2-1; 8 nucleotides align to TRBD1. V dropped 6 bases and J dropped 4; count of bases not matched to a gene: 11. Germline CDR1 is LNHDA and CDR2 is SQIVND (reference sequence). This CDR3 has 16 residues. CDR3 nucleotides: TGTGCCAGTAGCAACGTAAGACAGGGGATTTACAATGAGCAGTTCTTC. It yields the protein CASSNVRQGIYNEQFF.

The chain carries TRBV28 and TRBJ1-1; TRBD1 matches at 8 bases. Trimming removed 6 bases from V and 3 bases from J; junction bases left unmatched: 9. There are 15 residues in the CDR3. CDR1 MDHEN and CDR2 SYDVKM come from the germline V gene. DNA of the CDR3: TGTGCCAGCAGCGCCCGGACAGGGTGGGACACTGAAGCTTTCTTT. It encodes CASSARTGWDTEAFF.